This TCR beta chain was recovered during a study of T cells in Graves' hyperthyroidism and ophthalmopathy. What was amplified from RNA transcripts were TCR beta CDR3 regions. TCR CDR3 underwent first-round RT-PCR with the HTBI primer set. TCRdb re-analysed the multiplex PCR reads in MiXCR, keeping a single row per CDR3 protein. The sample has under 350,000 distinct CDR3 sequences, 20% to 25% seen once; the top ten hold over 45%. The CDR3 spans 17 residues. V was trimmed by 0 bases and J by 5 bases, leaving 17 bases between them. Germline V gene data show CDR1 as LNHNV and CDR2 as YYDKDF (reference sequence). Findings of the study overall: Stable hyperthyroidism and ophthalmopathy were separated using 13 V-J signatures.

This clonotype was recorded many times. Its antigen remains unknown. V gene TRBV15 combines with J gene TRBJ2-1, with a tentative D call TRBD2 (6 bases). The sequence derives from a woman between 50 and 59 years old with Graves' hyperthyroidism. The specimen was blood. The CDR3, as DNA: TGTGCCACCAGCAGAGATCTCTGGTCTAGCGCAGACAATGAGCAGTTCTTC. It codes for CATSRDLWSSADNEQFF.